Shown below are 30 T cell receptor beta chains from a single sample sequenced in a study of blood T cell repertoires in COVID-19. Only in-frame clones appear in the TCRdb table, and some are missing; sequencing was by immunoSEQ multiplex PCR. The sample includes more than 350,000 clones, around 91% of them seen just once. What was sequenced was PBMCs or T cells enriched from blood (not recorded which). The receptors derive from a man aged 18 to 29 who had recovered from COVID-19.

The rearrangement joins TRBV3-1 (or the pseudogene TRBV3-2) to TRBJ1-2; 9 bases line up with TRBD1. J lost 3 bases, V lost 5 bases, and 4 bases had no gene match. The CDR3 length is 14 residues. CDR1 is LGHDT and CDR2 is YNNKEL in the germline V gene (reference sequence). The DNA of the CDR3 is TGTGCCAGCAGCTTGGGACAGGGACACTATGGCTACACCTTC. It specifies CASSLGQGHYGYTF.

This clone appeared a few times. The chain links TRBV4-2 to TRBJ2-1, with 8 nucleotides matching TRBD2. The V gene's germline CDR1 is LGHNA and CDR2 YNFKEQ. V lost 2 bases and J lost 6; bases outside the gene matches: 6. The CDR3 spans 15 residues. The CDR3 nucleotides read TGTGCCAGCAGCCAACGAAGCGGGAGTCGCAATGAGCAGTTCTTC. Translation gives CASSQRSGSRNEQFF.

The chain couples TRBV18 to TRBJ1-1; TRBD1 is a possible D gene (5 bases). Germline CDR1 KGHSH, CDR2 LQKENI. This CDR3 is 13 amino acids long. With 2 bases removed from V and 4 bases from J, the gap between germline ends came to 8 bases. For the CDR3, the DNA is TGTGCCAGCTCACCAGCAGGGTCCACTGAAGCTTTCTTT. Translated, it gives CASSPAGSTEAFF.

The V call is TRBV29-1, the J call TRBJ1-2; 9 bases fit TRBD1. Germline CDR1 SQVTM, CDR2 ANQGSEA. This CDR3 is 16 amino acids long. V shed 6 bases and J 2 bases; nucleotides not matched to a gene: 13. The CDR3 spells CSVKYRDRDLNYGYTF. In DNA, the CDR3 is TGCAGCGTAAAATACCGGGACAGGGACTTAAACTATGGCTACACCTTC.

This clone has just one count. The genes are TRBV5-6 and TRBJ1-3; D unclear. Germline loops: CDR1 SGHDT, CDR2 YYEEEE. This CDR3 region has 12 residues. The V and J ends lost 2 bases and 4 bases respectively, with 4 bases between them. The CDR3 region is CASSFAGNTIYF. CDR3 sequence (DNA): TGTGCCAGCAGCTTCGCGGGAAACACCATATATTTT.

This clone appeared a single time. The rearrangement joins TRBV29-1 to TRBJ1-2, with TRBD1 identical over 11 bases. Germline CDR1 reads SQVTM; CDR2 reads ANQGSEA. V dropped 4 bases and J dropped 8; count of bases not matched to a gene: 12. The CDR3 loop spans 15 amino acids. CDR3 in DNA: TGCAGCGTTGCGCCTCCCGGACAGGGGGCGCCGGGCTACACCTTC. This sequence encodes CSVAPPGQGAPGYTF.

This clone was found a few times. The chain couples TRBV5-4 to TRBJ1-1; 9 bases match TRBD1. With V trimmed by 3 bases and J by 3 bases, 3 bases remained unmatched. This CDR3 is 14 amino acids long. Germline CDR1 SGHNT, CDR2 YYREEE (reference sequence). Here the CDR3 DNA reads TGTGCCAGCAGCTCAAGGACAGGGGACACTGAAGCTTTCTTT. It encodes CASSSRTGDTEAFF.

This chain links TRBV6-5 with TRBJ2-7; 9 nucleotides align to TRBD2. Looked up from germline, CDR1 is MNHEY and CDR2 is SVGAGI. This CDR3 spans 13 amino acids. V lost 9 bases to trimming and J lost 0 bases; unmatched junction nucleotides: 3. This chain's CDR3 is CASSSGISYEQYF. DNA of the CDR3: TGTGCCAGTTCTAGCGGGATCTCCTACGAGCAGTACTTC.

The CDR3 loop reads CATSRDRGQREQYF. Written as DNA, the CDR3 is TGTGCCACCAGCAGAGATCGGGGACAACGAGAGCAGTACTTC. The V gene is TRBV15, the J gene TRBJ2-7; D is possibly TRBD1 (6 bases). With 0 bases removed from V and 7 bases from J, the gap between germline ends came to 13 bases. The CDR3 spans 14 residues. From germline, CDR1 is LNHNV and CDR2 YYDKDF (reference sequence).

This chain connects TRBV12-5 to TRBJ2-7; TRBD2 matches 7 bases. This CDR3 comprises 15 residues. Trimming at V came to 0 bases and at J to 6 bases, leaving 8 bases not matched to a gene. Germline V lookup: CDR1 LGHNT, CDR2 FRNRAP. As DNA, the CDR3 is TGTGCTAGTGGTTTGGTACTGGGGGGGATGGGCGAGCAGTACTTC. Its translation is CASGLVLGGMGEQYF.

The chain combines TRBV6-5 with TRBJ2-2; no clear D. V shed 4 bases and J shed 9 bases, with 12 bases lying between them. The CDR3 is 13 residues long. CDR1 and CDR2 (germline): MNHEY, SVGAGI. CDR3: CASSFTVYRELFF. The CDR3 DNA reads TGTGCCAGCAGTTTTACTGTCTATAGGGAGCTGTTTTTT.

This chain uses TRBV11-2 with TRBJ1-6, with 7 bases fitting TRBD1. Germline V gene data show CDR1 as SGHAT and CDR2 as FQNNGV. This CDR3 has 15 amino acids. With V trimmed by 2 bases and J by 8 bases, 6 bases remained unmatched. The CDR3 loop is CASSLSGTVDSPLHF. As DNA, the CDR3 is TGTGCCAGCAGCTTATCCGGGACAGTAGATTCACCCCTCCACTTT.

V and J are TRBV10-3 and TRBJ2-2, with TRBD2 identical over 8 bases. The CDR3 extends over 16 amino acids. Germline CDR1 is ENHRY and CDR2 is SYGVKD. The V gene end was trimmed by 2 bases and the J gene end by 1 base; junction bases not matched to a gene: 3. CDR3 nucleotide sequence: TGTGCCATCAGTGAGAGCCGGGGGGGGAACACCGGGGAGCTGTTTTTT. Translating it yields CAISESRGGNTGELFF.

V is TRBV5-1 and J is TRBJ2-7; 7 nucleotides align to TRBD2. Germline V gene sequence: CDR1 SGHRS, CDR2 YFSETQ. With V trimmed by 3 bases and J by 4 bases, 4 bases remained unmatched. This CDR3 has 13 amino acids. The CDR3: CASSSPGGYEQYF. In DNA, the CDR3 is TGCGCCAGCAGCTCCCCGGGGGGTTACGAGCAGTACTTC.

The chain has TRBV9 and TRBJ2-2; tentatively, D is TRBD1 (6 bases). V lost 0 bases, J lost 7 bases, and 13 bases lay in between. From germline, CDR1 is SGDLS and CDR2 YYNGEE. The CDR3 length is 15 residues. The CDR3 region is CASSVDPQGFGELFF. The CDR3 nucleotides read TGTGCCAGCAGCGTAGACCCACAGGGATTCGGGGAGCTGTTTTTT.

The chain joins TRBV21-1 to TRBJ2-3; the tabulated D call, TRBD1, remains unverified against the DNA. TRBV21-1 is listed as a pseudogene. This CDR3 region has 17 residues. The CDR3 reads CASSKGGDRLRTDTQYF. DNA of the CDR3: TGTGCCAGCAGCAAGGGCGGTGACAGGTTGAGGACAGATACGCAGTATTTT.

This clone has only one observation. The chain employs TRBV7-6 and TRBJ2-3, with 7 bases that match TRBD1. Germline CDR1 SGHVS, CDR2 FNYEAQ. Trimming took 6 bases from V and 4 from J; bases not matched to a gene: 7. The CDR3 contains 14 residues. CDR3 protein: CASRSTGAADTQYF. CDR3 bases: TGTGCCAGCAGATCTACAGGGGCCGCAGATACGCAGTATTTT. The whole variable domain, filled in from reference TRBV7-6 and TRBJ2-3, reads GAGVSQSPRYKVTKRGQDVALRCDPISGHVSLYWYRQALGQGPEFLTYFNYEAQQDKSGLPNDRFSAERPEGSISTLTIQRTEQRDSAMYRCASRSTGAADTQYFGPGTRLTVL.

This rearrangement joins TRBV5-1 to TRBJ2-3, with D tentatively TRBD1 (5 bases). The germline V and J ends were trimmed by 0 bases and 2 bases, with 13 bases remaining between them. The germline V gene has CDR1 SGHRS and CDR2 YFSETQ. This CDR3 has 16 residues. Here the CDR3 DNA reads TGCGCCAGCAGCTTGGATTGGGGCCAGTACACAGATACGCAGTATTTT. Translated, it gives CASSLDWGQYTDTQYF.

CDR3 region: CASSLIQGLLDTQYF. In DNA, the CDR3 is TGTGCCAGCAGTTTAATTCAGGGGTTATTGGATACGCAGTATTTT. The rearrangement links TRBV28 to TRBJ2-3, with a tentative D call TRBD1 (6 bases). The V gene's germline CDR1 is MDHEN and CDR2 SYDVKM. CDR3 length: 15 residues. With 2 bases removed from V and 6 bases from J, the gap between germline ends came to 15 bases. The whole variable domain, remainder taken from reference TRBV28 and TRBJ2-3, is DVKVTQSSRYLVKRTGEKVFLECVQDMDHENMFWYRQDPGLGLRLIYFSYDVKMKEKGDIPEGYSVSREKKERFSLILESASTNQTSMYLCASSLIQGLLDTQYFGPGTRLTVL.

This clone was detected once. This chain joins TRBV28 and TRBJ2-7; the match to TRBD1 covers 7 bases. Trimming at V came to 6 bases and at J to 2 bases, leaving 10 bases not matched to a gene. Germline assignment: CDR1 MDHEN and CDR2 SYDVKM. This CDR3 region has 15 residues. In nucleotides, the CDR3 is TGTGCCAGCAGCACTACCCGACAGGGAGCCTACGAGCAGTACTTC. Its protein product is CASSTTRQGAYEQYF.

The J gene is TRBJ2-7, the V gene TRBV7-2; TRBD2 aligns across 9 bases. CDR1 is SGHTA and CDR2 is FQGNSA in the germline V gene. This CDR3 contains 14 residues. Germline trimming cut 6 bases from V and 5 bases from J; bases unmatched to any gene: 8. The CDR3 sequence is CASRLSGSGDEQYF. DNA for the CDR3: TGTGCCAGCAGACTTAGCGGGAGCGGGGACGAGCAGTACTTC.

The chain recombines TRBV5-4 with TRBJ1-1; a possible D gene is TRBD1 (6 bases). Germline CDR1 is SGHNT and CDR2 is YYREEE (reference sequence). Trimming shortened V by 3 bases and J by 6 bases, and 12 bases separated the two germline ends. The CDR3 loop spans 13 amino acids. In nucleotides, the CDR3 is TGTGCCAGCAGCTCCGGGGGGGCCCCTGAAGCTTTCTTT. It codes for CASSSGGAPEAFF.

The sample holds one count of this clone. The V gene is TRBV7-8, the J gene TRBJ2-7; 8 nucleotides agree with TRBD1. This CDR3 contains 16 residues. Germline V gene data show CDR1 as SGHVS and CDR2 as FQNEAQ. Unmatched junction bases numbered 15, after V lost 5 bases and J lost 6 bases. The CDR3: CASSQGLGQVLGEQYF. The CDR3 DNA reads as TGTGCCAGCAGCCAAGGGCTGGGACAGGTACTCGGCGAGCAGTACTTC.

This clone was detected once. This chain links TRBV28 with TRBJ2-2; D ambiguous. In germline, CDR1 is MDHEN, CDR2 SYDVKM. Trimming cost V 6 bases and J 1 base, with 12 bases left between them. The CDR3 is 15 residues long. CDR3 amino acids: CASRLYTENTGELFF. The CDR3 nucleotides read TGTGCCAGCAGGCTATACACAGAGAACACCGGGGAGCTGTTTTTT. The whole variable domain, filled in from reference TRBV28 and TRBJ2-2, reads DVKVTQSSRYLVKRTGEKVFLECVQDMDHENMFWYRQDPGLGLRLIYFSYDVKMKEKGDIPEGYSVSREKKERFSLILESASTNQTSMYLCASRLYTENTGELFFGEGSRLTVL.

V is TRBV24-1 and J is TRBJ1-1; the D is unclear. Per germline, CDR1 KGHDR and CDR2 SFDVKD. The length of the CDR3 is 12 residues. V lost 7 bases and J 6 bases, leaving 11 bases between the germline ends. The CDR3 coding sequence is TGTGCCACCAGGGGGAGGACGGCTGAAGCTTTCTTT. Amino acids: CATRGRTAEAFF.

This sequence joins TRBV4-1 and TRBJ2-3; 9 nucleotides align to TRBD2. The CDR3 consists of 17 residues. Losses at the gene ends were 4 bases for V and 4 bases for J; bases not matched to a gene: 12. Germline lookup yields CDR1 MGHRA and CDR2 YSYEKL. DNA of the CDR3: TGCGCCAGCAGCCCTCTTCGGGGCGGGGGGGCATCAGATACGCAGTATTTT. It encodes CASSPLRGGGASDTQYF.

The gene calls are TRBV3-1 (or the pseudogene TRBV3-2) and TRBJ2-1; tentatively, D is TRBD1 (5 bases). Trimming shortened V by 0 bases and J by 7 bases, and 13 bases separated the two germline ends. CDR1 is LGHDT and CDR2 is YNNKEL in the germline V gene (reference sequence). There are 15 residues in the CDR3. The CDR3 nucleotides are TGTGCCAGCAGCCAAGATATGGTAAGGGGAAATGAGCAGTTCTTC. Translating gives CASSQDMVRGNEQFF.

The genes are TRBV11-2 and TRBJ1-1; possible D gene TRBD1, 6 bases. V lost 3 bases and J 11 bases, leaving 16 bases between the germline ends. The germline V gene encodes CDR1 SGHAT and CDR2 FQNNGV. This CDR3 has 13 amino acids. The DNA of the CDR3 is TGTGCCAGCAGCTTGTCAGGGGCAGGGGAGGCTTTCTTT. Translation: CASSLSGAGEAFF.

This clone has just one count. This sequence joins TRBV6-6 and TRBJ2-6, with D perhaps TRBD1 (6 bases). Per germline, CDR1 MNHNY and CDR2 SVGAGI (reference sequence). This CDR3 contains 17 residues. V was clipped by 5 bases and J by 4 bases, with 18 bases between them. The CDR3 sequence is CASSPGHGLAGANVLTF. CDR3 bases: TGTGCCAGCAGTCCGGGACACGGGTTGGCGGGGGCCAACGTCCTGACTTTC.

The chain recombines TRBV7-3 with TRBJ2-7, with 14 bases fitting TRBD2. J gave up 2 bases and V 5 bases, and 11 bases lay outside the gene matches. CDR3 length: 18 amino acids. Germline loops: CDR1 SGHTA, CDR2 FQGTGA. CDR3 sequence: CASSPPGEGLAGAYEQYF. Here the CDR3 DNA reads TGTGCCAGCAGCCCCCCTGGGGAGGGACTAGCGGGAGCCTACGAGCAGTACTTC.